The 21 T cell receptor beta chains in this list originate from one sample, sequenced in a study of T cells after posttransplantation cyclophosphamide. Sequenced by immunoSEQ multiplex PCR; TCRdb stores in-frame clones only, minus some. The record shows 40,000 to 45,000 clones for this sample, with no singletons present. Sequenced material: PBMCs. These receptors were obtained from a man aged 40-49 years in good health, CMV-negative, and a related stem cell transplant donor.

This clone has at least ten counts. The chain employs TRBV7-3 and TRBJ2-7, with 8 bases aligning to TRBD1. After removal of 3 bases from V and 8 bases from J, the junction contained 6 bases not matched to a gene. The V gene's germline CDR1 is SGHTA and CDR2 FQGTGA. The CDR3 covers 13 residues. CDR3 DNA sequence: TGTGCCAGCAGCTTGGACACAGGGGGGAAGCAGTACTTC. Translation: CASSLDTGGKQYF. Looking up the rest from reference TRBV7-3 and TRBJ2-7 gives the full variable domain: GAGVSQTPSNKVTEKGKYVELRCDPISGHTALYWYRQSLGQGPEFLIYFQGTGAADDSGLPNDRFFAVRPEGSVSTLKIQRTERGDSAVYLCASSLDTGGKQYFGPGTRLTVT.

The table lists this clone with many counts. The chain uses TRBV11-2 and TRBJ1-1, with a tentative D call TRBD1 (5 bases). Trimming removed 3 bases from V and 5 bases from J, with 13 bases in between. Germline V gives CDR1 SGHAT, CDR2 FQNNGV. The CDR3 is 14 residues long. CDR3 DNA: TGTGCCAGCAGCTTTCAGGGAAAGGAGACTGAAGCTTTCTTT. It translates to CASSFQGKETEAFF.

This clone was recorded at least ten times. The chain links TRBV7-2 to TRBJ2-3; D call uncertain. CDR3 length equals 12 residues. Trimming removed 5 bases from V and 4 bases from J, with 7 bases in between. The germline CDR1 and CDR2 sequences are SGHTA and FQGNSA. The CDR3 DNA sequence: TGTGCCAGCAGCGTAATTGCAGATACGCAGTATTTT. Protein: CASSVIADTQYF.

The sample holds many counts of this clone. The rearrangement links TRBV18 to TRBJ1-1, with 8 nucleotides matching TRBD1. Trimming took 4 bases from V and 1 from J; bases not matched to a gene: 11. The CDR3 covers 17 residues. Germline V gene sequence: CDR1 KGHSH, CDR2 LQKENI. CDR3 residues: CASSQQGAGNSNTEAFF. As DNA, the CDR3 is TGTGCCAGCTCACAGCAGGGGGCCGGGAATTCGAACACTGAAGCTTTCTTT.

This clone was counted ten times or more. The V gene is TRBV11-2, the J gene TRBJ2-5, with TRBD2 matching 10 bases. The germline V gene encodes CDR1 SGHAT and CDR2 FQNNGV. CDR3 size: 17 residues. Trimming took 1 base from V and 1 from J; bases not matched to a gene: 6. CDR3 nucleotide sequence: TGTGCCAGCAGCTTAGGTCCGGGACTAGCGACCCAAGAGACCCAGTACTTC. Its translation is CASSLGPGLATQETQYF.

The sample holds many counts of this clone. The rearrangement uses TRBV6-1 and TRBJ2-1; TRBD2 might be the D (7 bases). The CDR3 runs to 14 residues. Between the trimmed V and J ends, which lost 6 bases and 7 bases, there was a span of 16 bases. Germline CDR1 and CDR2: MNHNS and SASEGT. The chain's CDR3 is CASSFQGRGNEQFF. The CDR3 nucleotides are TGTGCCAGCAGCTTTCAGGGGAGGGGGAATGAGCAGTTCTTC.

The table lists this clone with many counts. The CDR3 DNA reads TGTGCCAGCAGCCAAGATTCACAGTTTAGCTCCTACAATGAGCAGTTCTTC. This sequence encodes CASSQDSQFSSYNEQFF. V usage is TRBV4-2 and J usage is TRBJ2-1; D unresolved. CDR1 is LGHNA and CDR2 is YNFKEQ in the germline V gene. This CDR3 region has 17 residues. V gave up 0 bases and J gave up 0 bases, with 12 bases separating them.

The chain combines TRBV29-1 with TRBJ1-6; D is perhaps TRBD1 (6 bases). Germline CDR1 is SQVTM and CDR2 is ANQGSEA. Between the trimmed V and J ends, which lost 4 bases and 10 bases, there was a span of 14 bases. The CDR3 contains 13 residues. The CDR3 loop is CSVGEGGESPLHF. CDR3 DNA: TGCAGCGTTGGAGAGGGGGGAGAATCACCCCTCCACTTT.

This clone occurred many times. This chain links TRBV4-3 with TRBJ2-1; 10 bases are a match to TRBD2. Trimming took 0 bases from V and 7 from J; bases not matched to a gene: 12. This CDR3 is 18 amino acids long. CDR1 is LGHNA, CDR2 YSLEER, per germline. CDR3 sequence reads: CASSQDLGSSGSDNEQFF. Written as DNA, the CDR3 is TGCGCCAGCAGCCAAGATCTAGGGTCTAGCGGGAGTGATAATGAGCAGTTCTTC.

In its sample, this clone was seen many times. The chain has TRBV7-9 and TRBJ2-3; D remains ambiguous. V was cut by 5 bases and J by 8 bases, with 11 bases left in between. Germline CDR1 is SEHNR and CDR2 is FQNEAQ (reference sequence). This CDR3 contains 12 residues. CDR3 in DNA: TGTGCCAGCAGCACGAGAGTTCCTACGCAGTATTTT. It codes for CASSTRVPTQYF.

At least ten counts were recorded for this clone. The chain combines TRBV9 with TRBJ1-1; perhaps TRBD1 as D (6 bases). The ends were cut back, 2 bases at V and 6 bases at J, with 11 bases in the middle. The CDR3 sequence is 13 residues long. Germline V CDR1 and CDR2: SGDLS, YYNGEE. CDR3 DNA: TGTGCCAGCAGCGTTCAGGGGTTCGCTGAAGCTTTCTTT. Protein sequence: CASSVQGFAEAFF.

This clone was counted many times. The chain carries TRBV7-2 and TRBJ2-1, with D possibly TRBD1 on 5 matching bases. The length of the CDR3 is 13 residues. In germline, CDR1 is SGHTA, CDR2 FQGNSA. V lost 2 bases and J lost 7, with 9 bases in between. The CDR3 loop reads CASSLLGVNEQFF. For the CDR3, the DNA is TGTGCCAGCAGCTTACTAGGGGTAAATGAGCAGTTCTTC.

Many counts were recorded for this clone. The rearrangement links TRBV29-1 to TRBJ2-3, with 13 positions matching TRBD2. Germline values: CDR1 SQVTM, CDR2 ANQGSEA. With V trimmed by 6 bases and J by 2 bases, 14 bases remained unmatched. The CDR3 covers 18 residues. Here the CDR3 reads CSVPTSGRALVDTDTQYF. In DNA, the CDR3 is TGCAGCGTACCAACTAGCGGGAGGGCCTTAGTTGACACAGATACGCAGTATTTT.

The chain recombines TRBV4-2 with TRBJ2-4; 8 bases are shared with TRBD2. Germline V gene data show CDR1 as LGHNA and CDR2 as YNFKEQ. V lost 1 base to trimming and J lost 7 bases; unmatched junction nucleotides: 9. This CDR3 has 16 residues. The CDR3 loop is CASSQATGTRLNIQYF. The CDR3 DNA sequence: TGTGCCAGCAGCCAAGCGACCGGGACTAGGCTCAACATTCAGTACTTC.

There are a few counts of this clone. This chain links TRBV11-3 with TRBJ2-2; tentative D call: TRBD2 (5 bases). Germline lookup yields CDR1 SGHNT and CDR2 YENEEA. The V and J ends lost 5 bases and 7 bases respectively, with 20 bases between them. This CDR3 region has 16 residues. The CDR3 sequence is CASSPRGPVGSGELFF. CDR3 DNA: TGTGCCAGCAGCCCTCGAGGTCCGGTAGGGAGCGGGGAGCTGTTTTTT. Combining the CDR3 with reference TRBV11-3 and TRBJ2-2 gives the whole variable domain EAGVVQSPRYKIIEKKQPVAFWCNPISGHNTLYWYLQNLGQGPELLIRYENEEAVDDSQLPKDRFSAERLKGVDSTLKIQPAELGDSAVYLCASSPRGPVGSGELFFGEGSRLTVL.

The sample holds a few counts of this clone. V gene TRBV7-6 combines with J gene TRBJ2-2; 11 nucleotides agree with TRBD2. Germline V gives CDR1 SGHVS, CDR2 FNYEAQ. The J segment lost 1 base and the V segment lost 2 bases, leaving 3 bases of the junction unmatched. The CDR3 has 17 residues. CDR3 DNA: TGTGCCAGCAGCTTACAGCTAGCGGGAGGGAACACCGGGGAGCTGTTTTTT. Its translation is CASSLQLAGGNTGELFF.

This clone was recorded many times. This CDR3 reads CASSQVRPQGSSYEQYF. DNA for the CDR3: TGTGCCAGCAGCCAAGTAAGGCCGCAGGGGTCATCCTACGAGCAGTACTTC. This chain connects TRBV14 to TRBJ2-7, with D possibly being TRBD1 (6 bases). Germline CDR1 reads SGHDN; CDR2 reads FVKESK. The CDR3 loop spans 17 amino acids. V was clipped by 1 base and J by 1 base, with 17 bases between them.

This clone occurred many times. The chain links TRBV6-1 to TRBJ2-2; TRBD2 is a possible D gene (5 bases). Trimming stripped 10 bases from V and 1 base from J, with 13 bases between. This CDR3 is 14 amino acids long. Germline CDR1 and CDR2: MNHNS and SASEGT. CDR3 in amino acids: CATRQRVNTGELFF. CDR3 nucleotide sequence: TGTGCCACCCGTCAGAGGGTGAACACCGGGGAGCTGTTTTTT.

In its sample, this clone was seen many times. The rearrangement joins TRBV2 to TRBJ2-3, with D possibly TRBD1 on 6 matching bases. The CDR3 has 18 residues. V dropped 4 bases and J dropped 0 bases, with 20 bases sitting between them. Germline lookup yields CDR1 SNHLY and CDR2 FYNNEI. CDR3: CASSVQGVPSASTDTQYF. DNA of the CDR3: TGTGCCAGCAGTGTACAGGGCGTCCCCAGTGCTAGCACAGATACGCAGTATTTT. Complete variable domain (other parts from reference TRBV2 and TRBJ2-3): EPEVTQTPSHQVTQMGQEVILRCVPISNHLYFYWYRQILGQKVEFLVSFYNNEISEKSEIFDDQFSVERPDGSNFTLKIRSTKLEDSAMYFCASSVQGVPSASTDTQYFGPGTRLTVL.

This clone was seen at least ten times. This sequence joins TRBV6-4 and TRBJ2-7; TRBD1 matches at 9 bases. Germline V gene data show CDR1 as MRHNA and CDR2 as SNTAGT. The CDR3 totals 15 residues. Trimming at V came to 10 bases and at J to 3 bases, leaving 13 bases not matched to a gene. CDR3 sequence (DNA): TGTGCCATGGGACAGGGTCCTTTTTCGGTCTACGAGCAGTACGTC. It is translated as CAMGQGPFSVYEQYV.

In this sample, this clone turned up many times. The CDR3, as DNA: TGTGCCAGCAGACTGGGACAGGCGAACACTGAAGCTTTCTTT. It translates to CASRLGQANTEAFF. V usage is TRBV5-4 and J usage is TRBJ1-1, with 8 nucleotides matching TRBD1. CDR1 and CDR2 from the germline V gene are SGHNT and YYREEE (reference sequence). The V and J ends lost 5 bases and 1 base, in that order; junction bases with no gene match: 4. This CDR3 is 14 amino acids long. Drawing the rest from reference TRBV5-4 and TRBJ1-1, the complete variable domain is ETGVTQSPTHLIKTRGQQVTLRCSSQSGHNTVSWYQQALGQGPQFIFQYYREEENGRGNFPPRFSGLQFPNYSSELNVNALELDDSALYLCASRLGQANTEAFFGQGTRLTVV.